This entry lists 2 T cell receptor beta chains sequenced from one sample in a study of T-cell reconstitution after alpha-beta-depleted transplantation in children. Preparation of the TCRbeta library involved a method that used unique molecular identifiers. TCRdb passed the PCR reads through MiXCR, listing each CDR3 protein once. Among 490,000 or so distinct CDR3 sequences, about an eighth were seen once, and the ten largest hold around 6.1%. Sequenced here: PBMCs from the stem cell graft donor, sampled from the stem cell graft. The receptors come from a human donor who donated a stem cell graft to a child with combined immunodeficiency.

The rearrangement joins TRBV6-4 to TRBJ2-7; perhaps TRBD2 as D (5 bases). The germline V and J ends were trimmed by 5 bases and 0 bases, with 11 bases remaining between them. CDR3 length: 14 amino acids. Germline V lookup: CDR1 MRHNA, CDR2 SNTAGT. The CDR3 nucleotides are TGTGCCAGCAGTCCTGAGAGGGACTCCTACGAGCAGTACTTC. This codes for CASSPERDSYEQYF.

This clonotype was recorded only once. A much bigger clone sits one base away, suggesting this may be a read error. The J gene is TRBJ2-4, the V gene TRBV29-1; D is perhaps TRBD1 or TRBD2 (5 bases each). This CDR3 is built from 13 residues. CDR1 and CDR2 (germline): SQVTM, ANQGSEA. The germline V and J ends were trimmed by 4 bases and 8 bases, with 15 bases remaining between them. The CDR3 is CSVGGFSRDIQYF. CDR3 nucleotides: TGCAGCGTTGGAGGGTTTAGCAGGGACATTCAGTACTTC. The variable domain in full, with the rest retrieved from reference TRBV29-1 and TRBJ2-4, is SAVISQKPSRDICQRGTSLTIQCQVDSQVTMMFWYRQQPGQSLTLIATANQGSEATYESGFVIDKFPISRPNLTFSTLTVSNMSPEDSSIYLCSVGGFSRDIQYFGAGTRLSVL.